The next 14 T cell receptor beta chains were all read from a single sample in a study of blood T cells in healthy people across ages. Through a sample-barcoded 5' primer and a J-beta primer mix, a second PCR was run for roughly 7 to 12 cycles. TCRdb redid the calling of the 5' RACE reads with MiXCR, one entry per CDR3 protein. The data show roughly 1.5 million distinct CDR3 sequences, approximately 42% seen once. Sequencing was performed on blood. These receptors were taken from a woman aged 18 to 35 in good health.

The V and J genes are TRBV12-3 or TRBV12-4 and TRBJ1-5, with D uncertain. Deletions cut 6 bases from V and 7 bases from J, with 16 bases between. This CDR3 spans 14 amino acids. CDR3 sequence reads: CASSEGGVDQPQHF. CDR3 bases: TGTGCCAGCAGCGAGGGTGGGGTAGACCAGCCCCAGCATTTT.

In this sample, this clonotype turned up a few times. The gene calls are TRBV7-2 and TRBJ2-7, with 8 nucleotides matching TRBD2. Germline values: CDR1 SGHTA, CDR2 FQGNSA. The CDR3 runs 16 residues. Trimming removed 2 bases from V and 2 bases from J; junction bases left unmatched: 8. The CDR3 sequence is CASSLRSTSGPYEQYF. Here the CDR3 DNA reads TGTGCCAGCAGCTTAAGGAGTACTAGCGGACCCTACGAGCAGTACTTC.

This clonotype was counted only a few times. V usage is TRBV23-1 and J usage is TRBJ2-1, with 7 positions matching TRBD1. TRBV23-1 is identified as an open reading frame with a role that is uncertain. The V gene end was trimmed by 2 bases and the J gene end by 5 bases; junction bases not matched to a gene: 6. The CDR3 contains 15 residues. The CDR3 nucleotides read TGCGCCAGCAGTCAAAACCGGGACAGCGACAATGAGCAGTTCTTC. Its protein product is CASSQNRDSDNEQFF.

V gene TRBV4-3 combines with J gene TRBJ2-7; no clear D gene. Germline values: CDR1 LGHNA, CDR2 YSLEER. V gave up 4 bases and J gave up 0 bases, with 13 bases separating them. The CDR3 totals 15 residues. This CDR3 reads CASSLRRSGSYEQYF. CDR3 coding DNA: TGCGCCAGCAGCCTCAGGAGAAGTGGCTCCTACGAGCAGTACTTC.

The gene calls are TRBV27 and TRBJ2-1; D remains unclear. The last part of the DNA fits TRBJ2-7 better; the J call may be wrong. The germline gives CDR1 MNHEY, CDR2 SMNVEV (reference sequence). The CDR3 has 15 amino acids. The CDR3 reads CASSFWSYSYNEQYF. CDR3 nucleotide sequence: TGTGCCAGCAGTTTTTGGTCGTATTCCTACAATGAGCAGTACTTC.

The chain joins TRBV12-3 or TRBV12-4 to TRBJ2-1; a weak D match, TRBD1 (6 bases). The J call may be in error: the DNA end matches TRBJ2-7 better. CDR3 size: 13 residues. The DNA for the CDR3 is TGTGCCAGCAGTAGGACAGACTACAATGAGCAGTACTTC. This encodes CASSRTDYNEQYF.

CDR3 loop: CASSYSRARQNQKYEQYF. Here the CDR3 DNA reads TGTGCCAGCAGTTACTCGAGGGCCCGACAGAATCAAAAGTACGAGCAGTACTTC. The chain links TRBV6-5 to TRBJ2-7; D may be TRBD1 or TRBD2 (5 bases each). Germline-derived CDR1 and CDR2 are MNHEY and SVGAGI. Deletions cut 0 bases from V and 4 bases from J, with 22 bases between. The CDR3 has 18 amino acids.

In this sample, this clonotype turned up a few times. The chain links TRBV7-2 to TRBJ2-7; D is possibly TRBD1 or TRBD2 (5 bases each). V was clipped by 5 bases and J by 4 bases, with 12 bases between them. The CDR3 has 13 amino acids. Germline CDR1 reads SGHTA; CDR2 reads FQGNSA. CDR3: CASSTGRNYEQYF. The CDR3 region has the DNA TGTGCCAGCAGCACGGGACGAAATTACGAGCAGTACTTC.

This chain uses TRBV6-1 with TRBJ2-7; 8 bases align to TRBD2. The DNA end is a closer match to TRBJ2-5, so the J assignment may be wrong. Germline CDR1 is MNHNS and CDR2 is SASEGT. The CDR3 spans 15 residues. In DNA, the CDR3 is TGTGCCAGCAGTGATGGGACTAGTTCAACTGAGACCCAGTACTTC. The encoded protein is CASSDGTSSTETQYF.

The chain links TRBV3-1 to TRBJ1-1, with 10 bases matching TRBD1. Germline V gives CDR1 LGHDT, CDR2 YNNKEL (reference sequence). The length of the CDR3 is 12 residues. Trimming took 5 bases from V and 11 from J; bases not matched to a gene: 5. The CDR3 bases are TGTGCCAGCAGCGACCGACAGGGGGCGGCTTTCTTT. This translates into CASSDRQGAAFF.

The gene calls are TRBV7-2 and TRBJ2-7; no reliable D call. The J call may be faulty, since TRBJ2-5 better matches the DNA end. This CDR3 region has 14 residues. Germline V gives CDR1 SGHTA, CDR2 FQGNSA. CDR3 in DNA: TGTGCCAGCAGCTTGAGGTCCCGCAGAGAGACCCAGTACTTC. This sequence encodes CASSLRSRRETQYF.

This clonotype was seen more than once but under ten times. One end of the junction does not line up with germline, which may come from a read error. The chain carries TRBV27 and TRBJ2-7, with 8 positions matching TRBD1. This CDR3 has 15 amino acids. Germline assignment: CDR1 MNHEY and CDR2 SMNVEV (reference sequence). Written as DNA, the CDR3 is TGTGCCATCAGTTTAGGCCCCACAGGGGGCTACGAGCAGTACTTC. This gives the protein CAISLGPTGGYEQYF.

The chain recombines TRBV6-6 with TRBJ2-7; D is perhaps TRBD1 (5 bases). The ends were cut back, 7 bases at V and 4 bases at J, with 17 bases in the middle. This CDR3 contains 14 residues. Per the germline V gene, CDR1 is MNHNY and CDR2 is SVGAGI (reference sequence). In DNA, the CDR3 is TGTGCCAGCACCTTACAAGGCAGGGCGTACGAGCAGTACTTC. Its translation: CASTLQGRAYEQYF.

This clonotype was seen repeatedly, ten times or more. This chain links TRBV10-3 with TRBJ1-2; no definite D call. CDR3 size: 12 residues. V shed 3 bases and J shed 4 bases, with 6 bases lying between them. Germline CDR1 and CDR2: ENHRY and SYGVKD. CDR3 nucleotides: TGTGCCATCAGTGAACCCGCCTATGGCTACACCTTC. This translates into CAISEPAYGYTF.